This TCR beta chain emerged from a study of beta chain features in type 1 diabetes. Study findings and constraints: Among patients with Type 1 diabetes, TCRB CDR3s were moderately but significantly shorter in every one of the four CD4+ subsets. Individuals with type 1 diabetes displayed fewer insertions and more deletions at VDJ junctions.

Expressed TCRB transcripts were sequenced, since all the RNA that had been isolated was reverse transcribed. The data were produced by immunoSEQ multiplex PCR, yet TCRdb's version contains in-frame clones alone and is incomplete. The sample includes roughly 330,000 clones, approximately 12% seen only once; the top ten take roughly 0.015%. CD45RO/CCR7/CD25/CD127/CD95/CD27 staining was used to isolate CD4+ naive, central memory, regulatory and stem cell-like memory cells by sorting. A word on this clone: The antigen remains undetermined.

Trimming cost V 5 bases and J 6 bases; bases outside gene matches: 12. Germline CDR1 reads SGHTA; CDR2 reads FQGNSA. The CDR3 sequence is 17 residues long. This TCR derives from a woman aged 18-29 years with type 1 diabetes. Sequences were obtained from naive CD4+ T cells from blood. The rearrangement uses TRBV7-2 and TRBJ2-1; 11 positions agree with TRBD2. The DNA for the CDR3 is TGTGCCAGCAGCCCTCGTCTACTAGCGGGAGAAGGCAATGAGCAGTTCTTC. The encoded protein is CASSPRLLAGEGNEQFF.